What follows are 21 T cell receptor beta chains derived from one specimen sequenced in a study of cytomegalovirus exposure and HLA in healthy donors. The primer mix had 60 Vbeta and 13 Jbeta primers. Data came from immunoSEQ multiplex PCR; TCRdb stores just in-frame clones and leaves some out. The sample lists about 89,000 clones, roughly 76% occurring once. Input material: PBMCs. The source is a male donor in good health and CMV-seronegative.

This chain links TRBV5-4 with TRBJ2-2; 10 bases fit TRBD2. The CDR3 extends over 17 amino acids. J lost 1 base, V lost 3 bases, and 6 bases had no gene match. Germline CDR1 reads SGHNT; CDR2 reads YYREEE (reference sequence). The CDR3 spells CASSSKASGRNTGELFF. The CDR3 DNA is TGTGCCAGCAGCTCCAAGGCTAGCGGGAGGAACACCGGGGAGCTGTTTTTT.

This rearrangement joins TRBV7-2 to TRBJ2-6; TRBD1 agrees at 7 bases. The CDR3 contains 16 residues. V lost 4 bases to trimming and J lost 0 bases; unmatched junction nucleotides: 3. Looked up from germline, CDR1 is SGHTA and CDR2 is FQGNSA. Here the CDR3 DNA reads TGTGCCAGCAGCTGGGACAGTAACTCTGGGGCCAACGTCCTGACTTTC. It specifies CASSWDSNSGANVLTF.

The chain couples TRBV5-1 to TRBJ1-4; 8 bases are shared with TRBD1. There are 17 residues in the CDR3. After removal of 0 bases from V and 0 bases from J, the junction contained 4 bases not matched to a gene. CDR1 and CDR2 from the germline V gene are SGHRS and YFSETQ. The CDR3 loop reads CASSLVWTGSTNEKLFF. The CDR3 DNA is TGCGCCAGCAGCTTGGTTTGGACAGGGTCAACTAATGAAAAACTGTTTTTT.

The chain has TRBV25-1 and TRBJ1-1, with D maybe TRBD1 (5 bases). Germline loops: CDR1 MGHDK, CDR2 SYGVNS. There are 12 residues in the CDR3. Trimming cost V 2 bases and J 7 bases, with 8 bases left between them. CDR3 DNA sequence: TGTGCCAGCAGTGAAATAAGGGGTGAAGCTTTCTTT. Its translation is CASSEIRGEAFF.

The V gene is TRBV19, the J gene TRBJ1-2; 9 nucleotides line up with TRBD1. This CDR3 contains 17 residues. V lost 3 bases and J lost 4; bases outside the gene matches: 12. CDR1 LNHDA and CDR2 SQIVND come from the germline V gene (reference sequence). The CDR3 loop is CASSIQNPGQGVYGYTF. The CDR3 DNA is TGTGCCAGTAGTATCCAAAATCCGGGACAGGGAGTCTATGGCTACACCTTC.

This clone was detected once. The V gene is TRBV9, the J gene TRBJ2-5, with 10 positions matching TRBD2. Germline assignment: CDR1 SGDLS and CDR2 YYNGEE. The CDR3 spans 17 residues. Trimming removed 1 base from V and 5 bases from J; junction bases left unmatched: 11. The CDR3: CASSVSSSSGRRETQYF. The CDR3, as DNA: TGTGCCAGCAGCGTATCATCCTCTAGCGGGAGACGTGAGACCCAGTACTTC. The complete variable domain, with remaining parts taken from reference TRBV9 and TRBJ2-5, reads DSGVTQTPKHLITATGQRVTLRCSPRSGDLSVYWYQQSLDQGLQFLIQYYNGEERAKGNILERFSAQQFPDLHSELNLSSLELGDSALYFCASSVSSSSGRRETQYFGPGTRLLVL.

This clone was seen a few times. V is TRBV9 and J is TRBJ2-5, with 7 bases identical to TRBD1. The CDR3 covers 15 residues. Unmatched junction bases numbered 7, after V lost 1 base and J lost 4 bases. Per germline, CDR1 SGDLS and CDR2 YYNGEE. The DNA for the CDR3 is TGTGCCAGCAGCGTATGGGGGTCAGGGGGAGAGACCCAGTACTTC. Protein product: CASSVWGSGGETQYF.

In its sample, this clone was seen once. This sequence joins TRBV6-1 and TRBJ2-2, with 7 positions matching TRBD1. Germline V gene sequence: CDR1 MNHNS, CDR2 SASEGT. V lost 4 bases, J lost 8 bases, and 7 bases stayed unmatched. CDR3 length: 14 amino acids. CDR3 nucleotide sequence: TGTGCCAGCAGTGCTGACAGGGTCGGAGGGGAGCTGTTTTTT. Translation gives CASSADRVGGELFF.

CDR3 DNA sequence: TGTGCCAGCAGTCGCCGACTAGCGGGGGGAGGCGGGGAGCTGTTTTTT. This codes for CASSRRLAGGGGELFF. The V call is TRBV27, the J call TRBJ2-2; 13 nucleotides match TRBD2. The CDR3 has 16 residues. CDR1 is MNHEY and CDR2 is SMNVEV in the germline V gene (reference sequence). V lost 5 bases to trimming and J lost 7 bases; unmatched junction nucleotides: 7.

V is TRBV4-2 and J is TRBJ1-1; D call uncertain. V lost 4 bases and J 1 base, leaving 13 bases between the germline ends. This CDR3 comprises 15 residues. CDR1 is LGHNA, CDR2 YNFKEQ, per germline. CDR3 amino acids: CASSRTEIKNTEAFF. CDR3 DNA sequence: TGTGCCAGCAGCCGAACAGAAATAAAGAACACTGAAGCTTTCTTT.

This clone has only a few counts. This chain links TRBV4-3 with TRBJ1-1; TRBD1 aligns across 7 bases. The CDR3 is 14 residues long. The germline V gene encodes CDR1 LGHNA and CDR2 YSLEER. The V segment lost 2 bases and the J segment 1 base; nucleotides outside the gene matches: 1. The CDR3 DNA reads TGCGCCAGCAGCCAAAGGGACAGGAACACTGAAGCTTTCTTT. It translates to CASSQRDRNTEAFF.

This clone occurred once. V usage is TRBV28 and J usage is TRBJ1-1; D gene ambiguous. Looked up from germline, CDR1 is MDHEN and CDR2 is SYDVKM. The CDR3 covers 12 residues. V lost 3 bases, J lost 7 bases, and 9 bases lay in between. Written as DNA, the CDR3 is TGTGCCAGCAGTTTGGGAGGGTATGAAGCTTTCTTT. Its translation is CASSLGGYEAFF.

V gene TRBV5-1 combines with J gene TRBJ1-6, with D perhaps matching TRBD1 (5 bases). CDR1 is SGHRS, CDR2 YFSETQ, per germline. The CDR3 has 16 amino acids. V shed 7 bases and J shed 0 bases, with 14 bases lying between them. The CDR3 spells CASRDSLSSYNSPLHF. The CDR3, as DNA: TGCGCCAGCCGGGACTCACTGAGCTCCTATAATTCACCCCTCCACTTT.

This clone was detected a few times. V is TRBV7-2 and J is TRBJ1-1, with 8 bases lining up with TRBD1. CDR1 is SGHTA, CDR2 FQGNSA, per germline. CDR3 length equals 14 residues. Unmatched junction bases numbered 5, after V lost 2 bases and J lost 6 bases. The CDR3 DNA follows: TGTGCCAGCAGCTTATCCAGGGGGCGGCCTGAAGCTTTCTTT. Translation gives CASSLSRGRPEAFF.

The V call is TRBV6-4, the J call TRBJ1-1; maybe TRBD1 (6 bases). Trimming removed 6 bases at V and 1 base at J, with 9 bases between. The germline gives CDR1 MRHNA, CDR2 SNTAGT. The CDR3 is made up of 13 amino acids. The CDR3 protein is CASRRQANTEAFF. For the CDR3, the DNA is TGTGCCAGCAGAAGACAGGCGAACACTGAAGCTTTCTTT.

The CDR3 loop is CASSLGAGTDTQYF. Written as DNA, the CDR3 is TGTGCCAGCAGTTTGGGAGCTGGCACAGATACGCAGTATTTT. The chain couples TRBV6-5 to TRBJ2-3, with D tentatively TRBD2 (5 bases). The CDR3 is made up of 14 amino acids. The germline V and J ends were trimmed by 4 bases and 1 base, with 9 bases remaining between them. The germline CDR1 and CDR2 sequences are MNHEY and SVGAGI.

This sequence joins TRBV6-6 and TRBJ1-2, with D unclear. Germline lookup yields CDR1 MNHNY and CDR2 SVGAGI (reference sequence). The germline V and J ends were trimmed by 7 bases and 2 bases, with 14 bases remaining between them. The CDR3 length is 14 residues. For the CDR3, the DNA is TGTGCCAGCAAGCTAGGGAGTACCAACTATGGCTACACCTTC. Protein product: CASKLGSTNYGYTF.

CDR3 in DNA: TGTGCCAGTACCCGAACCCTAGGACAGGGGGCGCCCAGCTATGGCTACACCTTC. Its translation: CASTRTLGQGAPSYGYTF. The chain joins TRBV19 to TRBJ1-2, with 11 nucleotides matching TRBD1. The CDR3 runs 18 residues. CDR1 LNHDA and CDR2 SQIVND come from the germline V gene (reference sequence). After removal of 7 bases from V and 4 bases from J, the junction contained 17 bases not matched to a gene.

The chain carries TRBV7-2 and TRBJ2-1; 9 bases match TRBD1. The CDR3 spans 15 residues. After removal of 5 bases from V and 7 bases from J, the junction contained 9 bases not matched to a gene. Germline CDR1 is SGHTA and CDR2 is FQGNSA. The CDR3 DNA sequence: TGTGCCAGCAGCCCTCGGGACAGGGTGGGGAATGAGCAGTTCTTC. Encoded protein: CASSPRDRVGNEQFF. The variable domain in full, completed from reference TRBV7-2 and TRBJ2-1, reads GAGVSQSPSNKVTEKGKDVELRCDPISGHTALYWYRQSLGQGLEFLIYFQGNSAPDKSGLPSDRFSAERTGGSVSTLTIQRTQQEDSAVYLCASSPRDRVGNEQFFGPGTRLTVL.

This clone was seen a handful of times. V gene TRBV7-6 combines with J gene TRBJ2-1, with a possible D match to TRBD2 (5 bases). The CDR3 spans 13 residues. Looked up from germline, CDR1 is SGHVS and CDR2 is FNYEAQ. Trimming took off 1 base at V and 6 bases at J, with 7 bases between the two ends. This chain's CDR3 is CASSLERGNEQFF. DNA for the CDR3: TGTGCCAGCAGCTTAGAACGGGGCAATGAGCAGTTCTTC.

The CDR3 DNA reads TGTGCCAGCAGTGATGCGGGATTGAATCAGCCCCAGCATTTT. Amino acids: CASSDAGLNQPQHF. The J gene is TRBJ1-5, the V gene TRBV6-1; no reliable D call. Trimming took off 3 bases at V and 4 bases at J, with 10 bases between the two ends. CDR3 length: 14 amino acids. Germline V gives CDR1 MNHNS, CDR2 SASEGT.